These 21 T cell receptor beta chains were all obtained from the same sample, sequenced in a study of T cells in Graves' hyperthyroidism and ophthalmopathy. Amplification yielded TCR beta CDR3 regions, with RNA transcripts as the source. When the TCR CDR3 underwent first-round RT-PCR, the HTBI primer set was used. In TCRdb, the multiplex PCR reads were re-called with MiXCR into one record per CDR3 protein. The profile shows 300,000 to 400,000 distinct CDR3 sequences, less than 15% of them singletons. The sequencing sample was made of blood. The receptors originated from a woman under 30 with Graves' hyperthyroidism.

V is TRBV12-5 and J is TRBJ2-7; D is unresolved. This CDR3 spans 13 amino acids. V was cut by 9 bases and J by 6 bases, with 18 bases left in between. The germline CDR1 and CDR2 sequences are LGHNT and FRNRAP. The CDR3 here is CASGRSGRFEQYF. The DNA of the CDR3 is TGTGCTAGCGGAAGGTCAGGAAGGTTCGAGCAGTACTTC.

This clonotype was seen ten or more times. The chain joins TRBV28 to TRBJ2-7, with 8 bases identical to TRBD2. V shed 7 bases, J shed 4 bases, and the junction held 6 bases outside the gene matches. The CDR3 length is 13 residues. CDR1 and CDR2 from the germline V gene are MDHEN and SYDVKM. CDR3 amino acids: CASTTGGRYEQYF. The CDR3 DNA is TGTGCCAGCACAACGGGGGGGCGTTACGAGCAGTACTTC.

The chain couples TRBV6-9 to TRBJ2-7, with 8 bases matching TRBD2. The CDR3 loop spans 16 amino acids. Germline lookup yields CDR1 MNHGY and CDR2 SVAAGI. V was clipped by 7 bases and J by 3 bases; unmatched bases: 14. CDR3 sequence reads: CASNKSGGVRNYEQYF. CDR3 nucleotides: TGTGCCAGCAACAAAAGCGGGGGCGTGAGAAACTACGAGCAGTACTTC.

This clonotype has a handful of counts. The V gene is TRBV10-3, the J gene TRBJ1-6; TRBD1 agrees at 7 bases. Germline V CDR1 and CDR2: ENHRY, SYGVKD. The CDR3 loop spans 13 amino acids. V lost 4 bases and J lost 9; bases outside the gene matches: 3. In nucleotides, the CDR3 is TGTGCCATCAGTGCGGGACAGACTTCACCCCTCCACTTT. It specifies CAISAGQTSPLHF.

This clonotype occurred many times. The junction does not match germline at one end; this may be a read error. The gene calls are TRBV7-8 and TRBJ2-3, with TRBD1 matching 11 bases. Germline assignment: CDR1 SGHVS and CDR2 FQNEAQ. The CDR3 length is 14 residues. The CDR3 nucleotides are TGTGCCAGCAGCTGGACAGGGGGCACAGGTACGCAGTATTTT. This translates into CASSWTGGTGTQYF.

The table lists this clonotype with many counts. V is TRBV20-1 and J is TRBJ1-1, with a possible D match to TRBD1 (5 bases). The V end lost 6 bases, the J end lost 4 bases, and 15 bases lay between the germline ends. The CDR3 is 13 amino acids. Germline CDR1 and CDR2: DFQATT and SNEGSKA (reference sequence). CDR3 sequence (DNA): TGCAGTGCGACAAGATGGGGGGGCACTGAAGCTTTCTTT. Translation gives CSATRWGGTEAFF.

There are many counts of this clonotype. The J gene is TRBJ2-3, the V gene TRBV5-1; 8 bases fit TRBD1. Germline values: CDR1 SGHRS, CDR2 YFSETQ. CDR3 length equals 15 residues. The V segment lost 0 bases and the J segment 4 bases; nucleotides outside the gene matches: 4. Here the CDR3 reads CASSLAGQVADTQYF. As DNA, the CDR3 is TGCGCCAGCAGCTTGGCGGGACAGGTGGCAGATACGCAGTATTTT. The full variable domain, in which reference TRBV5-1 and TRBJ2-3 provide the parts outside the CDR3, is KAGVTQTPRYLIKTRGQQVTLSCSPISGHRSVSWYQQTPGQGLQFLFEYFSETQRNKGNFPGRFSGRQFSNSRSEMNVSTLELGDSALYLCASSLAGQVADTQYFGPGTRLTVL.

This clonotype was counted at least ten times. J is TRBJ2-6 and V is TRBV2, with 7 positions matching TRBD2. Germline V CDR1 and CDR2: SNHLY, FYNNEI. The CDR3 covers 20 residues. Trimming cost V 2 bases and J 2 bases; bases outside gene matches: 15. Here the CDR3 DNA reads TGTGCCAGCAGTGAATGGGGCTTGGCGGGAGTTCTTCCTGGGGCCAACGTCCTGACTTTC. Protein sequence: CASSEWGLAGVLPGANVLTF.

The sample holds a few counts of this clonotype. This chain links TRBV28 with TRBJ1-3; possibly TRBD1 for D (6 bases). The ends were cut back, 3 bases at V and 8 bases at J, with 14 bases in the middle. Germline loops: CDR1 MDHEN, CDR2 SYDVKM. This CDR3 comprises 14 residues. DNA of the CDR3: TGTGCCAGCAGTTTGGGGGCAGGGAGAGACACCATATATTTT. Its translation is CASSLGAGRDTIYF.

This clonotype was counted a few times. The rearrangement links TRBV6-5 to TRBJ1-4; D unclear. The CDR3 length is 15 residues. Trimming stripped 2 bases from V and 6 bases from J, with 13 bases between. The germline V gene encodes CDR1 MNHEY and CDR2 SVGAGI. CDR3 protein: CASSYGGRDDEKLFF. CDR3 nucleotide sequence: TGTGCCAGCAGTTACGGTGGGAGGGATGATGAAAAACTGTTTTTT.

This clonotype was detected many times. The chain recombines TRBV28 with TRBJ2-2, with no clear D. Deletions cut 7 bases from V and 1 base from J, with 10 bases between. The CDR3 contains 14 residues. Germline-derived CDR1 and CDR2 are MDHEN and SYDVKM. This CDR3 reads CASTQSGNTGELFF. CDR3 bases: TGTGCCAGCACCCAGTCCGGGAACACCGGGGAGCTGTTTTTT.

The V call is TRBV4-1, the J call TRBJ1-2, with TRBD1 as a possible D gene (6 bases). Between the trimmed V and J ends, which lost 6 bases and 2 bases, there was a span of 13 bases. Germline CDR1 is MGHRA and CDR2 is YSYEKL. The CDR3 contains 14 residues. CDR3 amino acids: CASRRPGTNYGYTF. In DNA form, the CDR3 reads TGCGCCAGCAGACGTCCGGGGACAAACTATGGCTACACCTTC.

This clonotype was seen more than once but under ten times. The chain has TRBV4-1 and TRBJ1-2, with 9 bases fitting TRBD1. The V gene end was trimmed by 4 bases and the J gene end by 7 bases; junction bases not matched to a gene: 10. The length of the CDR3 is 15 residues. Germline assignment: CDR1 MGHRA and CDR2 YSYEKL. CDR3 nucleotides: TGCGCCAGCAGCCTGTACAGGGGGCGTCTCTCTGGCTACACCTTC. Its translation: CASSLYRGRLSGYTF.

The chain's CDR3 is CASRGRTSGSNDEQFF. CDR3 coding DNA: TGTGCCAGCAGGGGAAGGACTAGCGGGAGTAATGATGAGCAGTTCTTC. The genes are TRBV6-1 and TRBJ2-1, with 13 nucleotides matching TRBD2. With V trimmed by 6 bases and J by 8 bases, 10 bases remained unmatched. Germline assignment: CDR1 MNHNS and CDR2 SASEGT. The CDR3 extends over 16 amino acids.

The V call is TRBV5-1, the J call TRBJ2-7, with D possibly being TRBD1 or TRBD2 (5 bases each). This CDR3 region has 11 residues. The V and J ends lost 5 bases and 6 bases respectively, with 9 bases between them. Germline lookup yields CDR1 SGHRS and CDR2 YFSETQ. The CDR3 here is CASREGSEQYF. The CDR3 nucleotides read TGCGCCAGCAGAGAGGGGTCCGAGCAGTACTTC.

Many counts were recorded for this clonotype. The chain's CDR3 is CATGREVYGYTF. The CDR3 bases are TGTGCCACGGGGCGGGAAGTTTATGGCTACACCTTC. The rearrangement uses TRBV6-1 and TRBJ1-2, with D perhaps TRBD1 (5 bases). Germline V lookup: CDR1 MNHNS, CDR2 SASEGT. The CDR3 has 12 residues. V was pared by 10 bases and J by 5 bases, with 14 bases between.

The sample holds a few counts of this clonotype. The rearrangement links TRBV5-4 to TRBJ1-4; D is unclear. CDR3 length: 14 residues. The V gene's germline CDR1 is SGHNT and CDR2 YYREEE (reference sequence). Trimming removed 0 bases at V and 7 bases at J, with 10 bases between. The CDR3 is CASSLGDVGEKLFF. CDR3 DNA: TGTGCCAGCAGCTTGGGGGATGTGGGTGAAAAACTGTTTTTT.

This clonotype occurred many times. CDR3 nucleotide sequence: TGCAGCGTTGCAGAGGCAGGGGGCGATCAGCCCCAGCATTTT. This sequence encodes CSVAEAGGDQPQHF. The gene calls are TRBV29-1 and TRBJ1-5; 8 bases are a match to TRBD1. The J segment lost 5 bases and the V segment lost 4 bases, leaving 7 bases of the junction unmatched. Germline CDR1 SQVTM, CDR2 ANQGSEA. The length of the CDR3 is 14 residues.

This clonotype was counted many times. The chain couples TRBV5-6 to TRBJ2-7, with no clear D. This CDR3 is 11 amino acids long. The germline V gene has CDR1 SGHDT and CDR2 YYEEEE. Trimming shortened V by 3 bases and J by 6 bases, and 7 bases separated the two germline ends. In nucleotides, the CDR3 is TGTGCCAGCAGCTCTGCCCGCGAGCAGTACTTC. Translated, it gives CASSSAREQYF.

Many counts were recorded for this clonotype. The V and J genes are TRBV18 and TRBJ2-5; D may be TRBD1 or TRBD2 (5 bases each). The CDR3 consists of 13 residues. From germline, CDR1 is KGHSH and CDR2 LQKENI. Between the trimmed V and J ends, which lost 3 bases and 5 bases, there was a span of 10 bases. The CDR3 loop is CASSPGADETQYF. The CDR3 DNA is TGTGCCAGCTCACCCGGGGCAGACGAGACCCAGTACTTC. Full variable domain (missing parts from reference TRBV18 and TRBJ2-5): NAGVMQNPRHLVRRRGQEARLRCSPMKGHSHVYWYRQLPEEGLKFMVYLQKENIIDESGMPKERFSAEFPKEGPSILRIQQVVRGDSAAYFCASSPGADETQYFGPGTRLLVL.

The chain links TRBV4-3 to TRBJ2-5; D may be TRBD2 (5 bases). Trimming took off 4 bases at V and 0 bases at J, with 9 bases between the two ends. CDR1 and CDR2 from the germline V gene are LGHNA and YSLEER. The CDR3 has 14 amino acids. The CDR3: CASSPGIHQETQYF. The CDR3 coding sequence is TGCGCCAGCAGCCCGGGGATACACCAAGAGACCCAGTACTTC.